One and the same sample provided the 9 T cell receptor beta chains below, sequenced in a study of shared clonotypes between healthy human individuals. The method was immunoSEQ multiplex PCR; TCRdb's version includes in-frame clones alone and lacks a portion of them. The sample lists about 2.3 million clones; around 92% were seen once. The sequencing input was naive CD4+ T cells from PBMCs. Regarding subset: CD45RA+ positively selected. The receptors here all came from a man younger than 30 in good health. Some clones in this sample may be carry-over from other donors' samples.

This chain connects TRBV6-1 to TRBJ2-7, with 9 bases identical to TRBD1. Trimming took 10 bases from V and 3 from J; bases not matched to a gene: 7. This CDR3 has 13 amino acids. Looked up from germline, CDR1 is MNHNS and CDR2 is SASEGT. CDR3 protein: CATGTGYIYEQYF. CDR3 DNA sequence: TGTGCCACCGGGACAGGGTATATCTACGAGCAGTACTTC.

The V gene is TRBV7-6, the J gene TRBJ2-1; D call uncertain. The CDR3 has 15 amino acids. From germline, CDR1 is SGHVS and CDR2 FNYEAQ. Deletions cut 1 base from V and 0 bases from J, with 7 bases between. The CDR3 DNA is TGTGCCAGCAGCTTAGAGGCCAGCTCCTACAATGAGCAGTTCTTC. Protein sequence: CASSLEASSYNEQFF.

The V and J genes are TRBV18 and TRBJ2-7; 10 nucleotides line up with TRBD2. V gave up 2 bases and J gave up 6 bases; unmatched junction bases: 4. CDR3 size: 14 residues. CDR1 and CDR2 from the germline V gene are KGHSH and LQKENI. In DNA, the CDR3 is TGTGCCAGCTCACCAACTAGCGGGACCGGCGAGCAGTACTTC. It yields the protein CASSPTSGTGEQYF.

With regard to this clone: Other DNA sequences within the sample encode an identical CDR3. This rearrangement joins TRBV5-1 to TRBJ1-4; TRBD1 matches at 8 bases. With V trimmed by 3 bases and J by 2 bases, 3 bases remained unmatched. CDR1 is SGHRS, CDR2 YFSETQ, per germline. CDR3 length equals 15 residues. The chain's CDR3 is CASSSQGATNEKLFF. CDR3 DNA: TGCGCCAGCAGCTCCCAGGGGGCTACTAATGAAAAACTGTTTTTT.

The chain combines TRBV6-5 with TRBJ2-1, with 7 bases identical to TRBD2. The V and J ends lost 5 bases and 8 bases, in that order; junction bases with no gene match: 9. Germline CDR1 and CDR2: MNHEY and SVGAGI. This CDR3 has 14 amino acids. Here the CDR3 DNA reads TGTGCCAGCAGTCCGCGGACTAGTAGAGATGAGCAGTTCTTC. As protein: CASSPRTSRDEQFF.

This chain links TRBV11-2 with TRBJ2-5; 9 bases agree with TRBD2. The CDR3 consists of 14 residues. The ends lost 4 bases at V and 4 bases at J; junction bases unmatched: 4. CDR1 SGHAT and CDR2 FQNNGV come from the germline V gene. For the CDR3, the DNA is TGTGCCAGCAGCTCCTGGACTAGCGTAGAGACCCAGTACTTC. Translating it yields CASSSWTSVETQYF.

The chain joins TRBV18 to TRBJ1-5, with 11 nucleotides matching TRBD1. Per germline, CDR1 KGHSH and CDR2 LQKENI. J lost 4 bases, V lost 5 bases, and 4 bases had no gene match. This CDR3 contains 15 residues. Here the CDR3 reads CASSAGTGGNQPQHF. DNA for the CDR3: TGTGCCAGCTCAGCCGGGACAGGGGGGAATCAGCCCCAGCATTTT. Combining the CDR3 with reference TRBV18 and TRBJ1-5 gives the whole variable domain NAGVMQNPRHLVRRRGQEARLRCSPMKGHSHVYWYRQLPEEGLKFMVYLQKENIIDESGMPKERFSAEFPKEGPSILRIQQVVRGDSAAYFCASSAGTGGNQPQHFGDGTRLSIL.

This chain links TRBV29-1 with TRBJ2-7; TRBD1 or TRBD2 may be the D gene (5 bases each). Between the trimmed V and J ends, which lost 3 bases and 0 bases, there was a span of 18 bases. Germline values: CDR1 SQVTM, CDR2 ANQGSEA. The CDR3 is 16 amino acids. The chain's CDR3 is CSVERNSGLYSYEQYF. DNA for the CDR3: TGCAGCGTTGAGAGGAATTCGGGGCTTTACTCCTACGAGCAGTACTTC.

Details on this clone: Other DNA sequences within the sample encode an identical CDR3. The chain combines TRBV6-1 with TRBJ2-7; 7 nucleotides align to TRBD2. V trimming: 4 bases; J trimming: 0 bases; junction bases outside the gene matches: 3. Per germline, CDR1 MNHNS and CDR2 SASEGT. This CDR3 spans 14 amino acids. DNA of the CDR3: TGTGCCAGCAGTGGAGCGGGAAGCTCCTACGAGCAGTACTTC. Amino acids: CASSGAGSSYEQYF.